The 9 T cell receptor beta chains below all came from one sample that was sequenced in a study of blood T cell repertoires in COVID-19. Here immunoSEQ multiplex PCR was the method, and the copy in TCRdb shows in-frame clones only, minus some. The repertoire holds approximately 220,000 clones, with 83% as singletons. Sequencing was done on a sample of peripheral blood. These receptors were taken from a woman aged 35 to 49 with active or convalescent COVID-19.

The chain is built from TRBV9 and TRBJ1-3; D not certain. The CDR3 has 18 amino acids. From germline, CDR1 is SGDLS and CDR2 YYNGEE. Trimming cost V 4 bases and J 0 bases, with 20 bases left between them. CDR3 coding DNA: TGTGCCAGCAGCCCAGCAGTGAACTATGACCTCTCTGGAAACACCATATATTTT. It encodes CASSPAVNYDLSGNTIYF.

This sequence joins TRBV30 and TRBJ1-1, with D possibly matching TRBD1 (5 bases). Per germline, CDR1 GTSNPN and CDR2 SVGIG (reference sequence). The V end lost 6 bases, the J end lost 1 base, and 15 bases lay between the germline ends. The CDR3 sequence is 14 residues long. CDR3 sequence (DNA): TGTGCCTGTAAACGAGGACATACGAACACTGAAGCTTTCTTT. Translating it yields CACKRGHTNTEAFF.

The J gene is TRBJ1-2, the V gene TRBV5-1; D is perhaps TRBD1 (5 bases). Germline lookup yields CDR1 SGHRS and CDR2 YFSETQ. V was clipped by 0 bases and J by 8 bases, with 14 bases between them. This CDR3 comprises 14 residues. CDR3 coding DNA: TGCGCCAGCAGCTTGGGCCTACGGGGGTACGGCTACACCTTC. Encoded protein: CASSLGLRGYGYTF.

The DNA for the CDR3 is TGTGCCAGCAGTTCGGACAGGATGGGCAATCAGCCCCAGCATTTT. This translates into CASSSDRMGNQPQHF. The J gene is TRBJ1-5, the V gene TRBV2; TRBD1 matches at 7 bases. The V gene end was trimmed by 5 bases and the J gene end by 2 bases; junction bases not matched to a gene: 6. This CDR3 is 15 amino acids long. Per the germline V gene, CDR1 is SNHLY and CDR2 is FYNNEI.

The J gene is TRBJ2-3, the V gene TRBV2; perhaps TRBD1 as D (6 bases). CDR3 length equals 19 residues. The ends were cut back, 6 bases at V and 2 bases at J, with 27 bases in the middle. Germline CDR1 reads SNHLY; CDR2 reads FYNNEI. The CDR3 nucleotides are TGTGCCAGCAGCCTCGACCTTATAATCTCGGACAGATCCACAGATACGCAGTATTTT. It translates to CASSLDLIISDRSTDTQYF.

V gene TRBV6-4 combines with J gene TRBJ2-5, with a tentative D call TRBD1 (5 bases). CDR1 and CDR2 from the germline V gene are MRHNA and SNTAGT. This CDR3 contains 15 residues. Trimming stripped 7 bases from V and 5 bases from J, with 20 bases between. This chain's CDR3 is CASTSNLWGQETQYF. Here the CDR3 DNA reads TGTGCCAGCACTTCAAACCTGTGGGGCCAGGAGACCCAGTACTTC.

The gene calls are TRBV27 and TRBJ1-6; D might be TRBD1 (5 bases). Per the germline V gene, CDR1 is MNHEY and CDR2 is SMNVEV (reference sequence). V gave up 0 bases and J gave up 9 bases, with 12 bases separating them. CDR3 length: 15 amino acids. CDR3 protein: CASSLSAGLGSPLHF. As DNA, the CDR3 is TGTGCCAGCAGTTTATCGGCAGGGTTGGGTTCACCCCTCCACTTT.

On this clone: The sample carries other DNA sequences with the same CDR3. The chain recombines TRBV19 with TRBJ1-5; D may be TRBD1 (5 bases). The germline V gene has CDR1 LNHDA and CDR2 SQIVND (reference sequence). The V end lost 3 bases, the J end lost 2 bases, and 11 bases lay between the germline ends. The CDR3 runs 15 residues. CDR3 coding DNA: TGTGCCAGTAGTATCGGGCAGGGTGGCAATCAGCCCCAGCATTTT. Translating gives CASSIGQGGNQPQHF. The full variable domain, its missing parts supplied by reference TRBV19 and TRBJ1-5, is DGGITQSPKYLFRKEGQNVTLSCEQNLNHDAMYWYRQDPGQGLRLIYYSQIVNDFQKGDIAEGYSVSREKKESFPLTVTSAQKNPTAFYLCASSIGQGGNQPQHFGDGTRLSIL.

CDR3 in amino acids: CASSLVQNYGYTF. As DNA, the CDR3 is TGTGCCAGCAGCTTAGTCCAGAACTATGGCTACACCTTC. The chain recombines TRBV7-2 with TRBJ1-2; D ambiguous. This CDR3 region has 13 residues. V was shortened by 1 base and J by 2 bases, with 5 bases between the two germline ends. CDR1 and CDR2 from the germline V gene are SGHTA and FQGNSA.